These T cell receptor beta chains were read from a single sample in a study of human T cells and chemical hapten exposure. Via MiXCR, TCRdb re-called the RACE reads, giving one row per CDR3 protein. The sample consists of about 120,000 distinct CDR3 sequences, about 14% of them appearing once. The material sequenced was whole blood, taken in connection with sensitization to the hapten diphenylcyclopropenone (DPC). These TCRs come from a woman between 18 and 29 years old with alopecia areata. Some clones in this sample may be carry-over from other donors' samples. The conserved cysteine and the conserved F or W are not part of the CDR3 here. The order of the fields is J gene, V gene, CDR3 protein.

>TRBJ2-2|TRBV7-2
ASSNPGTTNTGELF
>TRBJ2-7|TRBV14
ASSLAGGPYEQY
>TRBJ2-1|TRBV4-3
ASSRDSSSYNEQF
>TRBJ2-2|TRBV30
AWKRGPNTGELF
>TRBJ1-2|TRBV2
ASIDTFYGYT
>TRBJ2-7|TRBV3-1
ASSRQIHEQY
>TRBJ1-2|TRBV21-1
ASSKAWSGSYGYT
>TRBJ2-7|TRBV7-9
ASSTPGVRGPYEQY
>TRBJ2-5|TRBV18
ASSAGRKETQY
>TRBJ2-5|TRBV5-1
ASSYTGGAGETQY
>TRBJ1-6|TRBV7-9
ASSLTGSDNSPLH
>TRBJ1-6|TRBV9
ASSVRGDSPLH
>TRBJ2-5|TRBV24-1
ATSDSDRVGETQY
>TRBJ2-1|TRBV16
ASSQGYGTHFNEQF
>TRBJ1-4|TRBV29-1
SVVLGSSGGAGILF
>TRBJ1-1|TRBV12-3/TRBV12-4
ASSSREGTEAF
>TRBJ2-1|TRBV11-3
ASSLSRGYEQF
>TRBJ2-7|TRBV7-7
ASSLGTGDEQY
>TRBJ2-5|TRBV5-1
ASSLGSGGQETQY
>TRBJ2-2|TRBV29-1
SVSGRWEGGELF
>TRBJ2-7|TRBV7-9
ASSLERGEQY
>TRBJ1-5|TRBV12-3/TRBV12-4
ASSLAPHQPQH
>TRBJ2-1|TRBV6-5
ASSSGGRNEQF